The rows below give T cell receptor beta chains drawn from one sample of a study of T cell repertoires in cytomegalovirus infection. Using its own MiXCR run on the reads, TCRdb lists one record per CDR3 protein. The profile covers around 570,000 distinct CDR3 sequences, with 35% to 50% appearing a single time and 48% taken by the ten largest. These receptors have no known antigen. The material sequenced was cultured PBMCs, taken from culture after CMV antigen stimulation. The receptors originated from a human donor in good health (CMV status not recorded). Some clones in this sample may be carry-over from other donors' samples. The CDR3 runs from the conserved cysteine through the conserved F or W. D genes are given only for firm matches. Expanded clones are given a class, and other clones once, few, many or no size at all.

CDR3nt	CDR3aa	v_gene	abundance	d_gene	j_gene
TGTGCCAGCAGAATGACAGGGAAGTTGGAAAAACTGTTTTTT	CASRMTGKLEKLFF	TRBV2	-	TRBD1	TRBJ1-4
TGTGCCAGCAGCCCGACGGCCGGGGGCCAAGAGACCCAGTACTTC	CASSPTAGGQETQYF	TRBV7-8	-	-	TRBJ2-5
TGCAGCGTGGGGACTAGCGGAAGTACCTACGAGCAGTACTTC	CSVGTSGSTYEQYF	TRBV29-1	few	TRBD2	TRBJ2-7
TGCAGTGCTGCTAGCGGGAGAAGCTCCTACAATGAGCAGTTCTTC	CSAASGRSSYNEQFF	TRBV20-1	-	TRBD2	TRBJ2-1
TGTGCCAGCAGCAGACTCGCCTCCTCCGGGACTCCGGGGGATACGCAGTATTTT	CASSRLASSGTPGDTQYF	TRBV7-8	few	-	TRBJ2-3
TGCAGTGCTAGAGAGTCGCGGAATTTGCCCAACATTCAGTACTTC	CSARESRNLPNIQYF	TRBV20-1	-	-	TRBJ2-4
TGTGCCAGTAGTATTGGCGGACAGGGTTACAATGAGCAGTTCTTC	CASSIGGQGYNEQFF	TRBV19	-	TRBD1	TRBJ2-1
TGCGCCAGCAGCCCCACCGACGGATATCGGACTGAAGCTTTCTTT	CASSPTDGYRTEAFF	TRBV5-1	-	-	TRBJ1-1
TGTGCCAGCATCTTGAGCGTGAGGGCCTACAATGAGCAGTTCTTC	CASILSVRAYNEQFF	TRBV7-2	-	-	TRBJ2-1
TGCAGCGTCGACCGTGGCGGGGGGGGCCCGGGGTACCAAGAGACCCAGTACTTC	CSVDRGGGGPGYQETQYF	TRBV29-1	once	TRBD2	TRBJ2-5
TGCGCCAGCAGCCAGAGGCAGAAGAACACTGAAGCTTTCTTT	CASSQRQKNTEAFF	TRBV4-1	-	-	TRBJ1-1
TGCGCCAGCAGCTTGACGCTAGCGGACTCCTACAATGAGCAGTTCTTC	CASSLTLADSYNEQFF	TRBV5-1	-	TRBD2	TRBJ2-1
TGTGCCAGCAGCTACTACGGGCCCCTCCGAGACAATACGCAGTATTTT	CASSYYGPLRDNTQYF	TRBV7-9	-	-	TRBJ2-3
TGTGCCAGCAGTAGACAGGGCGACTCCTACGAGCAGTACTTC	CASSRQGDSYEQYF	TRBV6-1	-	TRBD1	TRBJ2-7
TGTGCCAGCTCAGCAGGACAGGGGAAACTATACGAGCAGTACTTC	CASSAGQGKLYEQYF	TRBV18	few	TRBD1	TRBJ2-7
TGTGCCAGCAGCTTAGAAGCAGAGGGCCCCTACGAGCAGTACTTC	CASSLEAEGPYEQYF	TRBV7-6	few	-	TRBJ2-7
TGTGCCAGCAGTCCCCAGGGGGCGCTGGACACCGGGGAGCTGTTTTTT	CASSPQGALDTGELFF	TRBV27	once	TRBD1	TRBJ2-2
TGTGCCATCAGCGACGGTGCTACTAGCACAGATACGCAGTATTTT	CAISDGATSTDTQYF	TRBV10-3	-	-	TRBJ2-3
TGCGCCAGCAGCCAAGTTCCGGGACAGGGGGTTTATCAGCCCCAGCATTTT	CASSQVPGQGVYQPQHF	TRBV4-1	few	TRBD1	TRBJ1-5
TGTGCCAGCAGCTTCCCGACCGGGACCCAGTACTTC	CASSFPTGTQYF	TRBV7-8	few	-	TRBJ2-5
TGCAGTGCCCAGAGGAGCGGGAGAGGTCGGGGCACCGGGGAGCTGTTTTTT	CSAQRSGRGRGTGELFF	TRBV20-1	-	TRBD2	TRBJ2-2
TGTGCCAGCAGCGTGACAGGGAGAGAAAAACTGTTTTTT	CASSVTGREKLFF	TRBV5-4	-	TRBD1	TRBJ1-4
TGTGCCAGCAGCTTAGTGACAGGGGAGACCTACGAGCAGTACTTC	CASSLVTGETYEQYF	TRBV7-2	many	TRBD1	TRBJ2-7
TGTGCCAGCAGCCGAGGACTAGCCTGGAATGAGCAGTTCTTC	CASSRGLAWNEQFF	TRBV11-3	-	TRBD2	TRBJ2-1